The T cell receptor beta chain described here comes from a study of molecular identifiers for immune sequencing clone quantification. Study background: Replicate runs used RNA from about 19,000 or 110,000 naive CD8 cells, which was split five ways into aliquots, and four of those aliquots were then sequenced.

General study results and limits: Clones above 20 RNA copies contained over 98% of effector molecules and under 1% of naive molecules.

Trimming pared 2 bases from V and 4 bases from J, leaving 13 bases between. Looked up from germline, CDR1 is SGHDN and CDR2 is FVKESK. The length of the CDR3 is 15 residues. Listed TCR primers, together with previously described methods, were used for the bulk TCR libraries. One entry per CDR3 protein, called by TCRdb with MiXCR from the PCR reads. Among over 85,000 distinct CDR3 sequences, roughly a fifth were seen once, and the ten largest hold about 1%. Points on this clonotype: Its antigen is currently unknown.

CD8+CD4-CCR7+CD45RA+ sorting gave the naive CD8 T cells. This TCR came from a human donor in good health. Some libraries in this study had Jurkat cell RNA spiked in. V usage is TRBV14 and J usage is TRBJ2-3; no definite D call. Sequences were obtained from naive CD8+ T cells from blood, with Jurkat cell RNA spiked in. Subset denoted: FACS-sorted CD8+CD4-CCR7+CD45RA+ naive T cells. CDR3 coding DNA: TGTGCCAGCAGCCAAAAACCAGCCAGGCCAGATACGCAGTATTTT. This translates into CASSQKPARPDTQYF.